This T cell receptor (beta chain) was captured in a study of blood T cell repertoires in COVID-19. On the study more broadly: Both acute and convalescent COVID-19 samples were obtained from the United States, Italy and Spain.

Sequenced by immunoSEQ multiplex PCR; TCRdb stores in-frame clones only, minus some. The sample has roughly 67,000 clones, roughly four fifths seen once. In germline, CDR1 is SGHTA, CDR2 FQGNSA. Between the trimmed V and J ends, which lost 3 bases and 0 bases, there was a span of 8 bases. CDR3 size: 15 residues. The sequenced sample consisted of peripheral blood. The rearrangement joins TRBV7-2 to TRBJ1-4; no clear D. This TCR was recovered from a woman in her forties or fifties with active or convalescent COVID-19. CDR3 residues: CASSLLRSTNEKLFF. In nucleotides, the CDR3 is TGTGCCAGCAGCTTGCTCAGGTCAACTAATGAAAAACTGTTTTTT.